This passage covers 8 T cell receptor beta chains from one sample sequenced in a study of blood T cell repertoires in COVID-19. Sequencing was performed with immunoSEQ multiplex PCR; in TCRdb, only in-frame clones are kept and a portion is missing. The sample holds about 330,000 clones, around 89% seen once. The source material was peripheral blood. These TCRs come from a man younger than 30 who had recovered from COVID-19.

This rearrangement joins TRBV6-2 or TRBV6-3 to TRBJ1-2; TRBD1 matches at 9 bases. The CDR3 has 13 residues. CDR1 MNHEY and CDR2 SVGEGT come from the germline V gene. The ends lost 2 bases at V and 8 bases at J; junction bases unmatched: 3. The CDR3 DNA is TGTGCCAGCAGTTACGGGACAGGGACCGGCTACACCTTC. This gives the protein CASSYGTGTGYTF.

V usage is TRBV5-8 and J usage is TRBJ1-5, with a weak D call TRBD1 (6 bases). The CDR3 covers 15 residues. Germline loops: CDR1 SGHTS, CDR2 YDEGEE. The V end lost 2 bases, the J end lost 1 base, and 10 bases lay between the germline ends. CDR3: CASSLTGTSNQPQHF. The CDR3 DNA follows: TGTGCCAGCAGCTTAACAGGGACCAGCAATCAGCCCCAGCATTTT.

This clone appeared once. The V call is TRBV29-1, the J call TRBJ1-1, with D possibly matching TRBD1 (5 bases). CDR3 length: 14 amino acids. The germline gives CDR1 SQVTM, CDR2 ANQGSEA. V dropped 4 bases and J dropped 4 bases, with 16 bases sitting between them. The CDR3 loop reads CSVAHPRGGTEAFF. The CDR3 nucleotides are TGCAGCGTTGCCCACCCTCGGGGGGGCACTGAAGCTTTCTTT.

V usage is TRBV19 and J usage is TRBJ2-1; 7 positions agree with TRBD1. Germline lookup yields CDR1 LNHDA and CDR2 SQIVND (reference sequence). With V trimmed by 3 bases and J by 13 bases, 9 bases remained unmatched. This CDR3 is built from 13 residues. The CDR3 region has the DNA TGTGCCAGTAGTATTACACAGGGGTCACACCAGTTCTTC. It yields the protein CASSITQGSHQFF.

This chain connects TRBV15 to TRBJ1-5; D is unclear. The V and J ends lost 0 bases and 2 bases respectively, with 11 bases between them. Per the germline V gene, CDR1 is LNHNV and CDR2 is YYDKDF (reference sequence). The CDR3 spans 16 residues. The CDR3 nucleotides are TGTGCCACCAGCAGAGACGGTGGTTCGGGCAATCAGCCCCAGCATTTT. It yields the protein CATSRDGGSGNQPQHF. The full variable domain, completed using reference TRBV15 and TRBJ1-5, is DAMVIQNPRYQVTQFGKPVTLSCSQTLNHNVMYWYQQKSSQAPKLLFHYYDKDFNNEADTPDNFQSRRPNTSFCFLDIRSPGLGDTAMYLCATSRDGGSGNQPQHFGDGTRLSIL.

Details on this clone: Additional DNA sequences in this sample encode the identical CDR3. The J gene is TRBJ1-2, the V gene TRBV5-1; a weak D match, TRBD1 (5 bases). This CDR3 region has 13 residues. V was cut by 0 bases and J by 3 bases, with 6 bases left in between. Per the germline V gene, CDR1 is SGHRS and CDR2 is YFSETQ. The CDR3 nucleotides are TGCGCCAGCAGCTTGGCGGGGGACTATGGCTACACCTTC. Its translation: CASSLAGDYGYTF.

This chain joins TRBV19 and TRBJ1-6; D possibly corresponds to TRBD1 (6 bases). V was clipped by 1 base and J by 4 bases, with 11 bases between them. The germline gives CDR1 LNHDA, CDR2 SQIVND (reference sequence). The CDR3 contains 16 residues. Written as DNA, the CDR3 is TGTGCCAGTAGTATAGCGCCGGGACAATATAATTCACCCCTCCACTTT. Translation: CASSIAPGQYNSPLHF.

This clone has a handful of counts. The CDR3 DNA reads as TGTGCCAGCAGCCTAAGGTGGACAGACGGCCTCTATGGCTACACCTTC. Protein: CASSLRWTDGLYGYTF. The chain links TRBV3-1 (or the pseudogene TRBV3-2) to TRBJ1-2, with D perhaps TRBD1 (6 bases). Germline V CDR1 and CDR2: LGHDT, YNNKEL (reference sequence). The length of the CDR3 is 16 residues. V was pared by 4 bases and J by 4 bases, with 19 bases between.